This record covers a single TCR beta chain. The antigen remains undetermined. Other DNA sequences in this specimen translate into the identical CDR3. This sample stems from a study of T cell responses to AZD1222 COVID-19 vaccine. Only in-frame clones appear in the TCRdb table, and some are missing; sequencing was by immunoSEQ multiplex PCR. The profile covers 90,000 to 120,000 clones, with about 92% appearing a single time and about 3% taken by the ten largest. Study-wide results and limits: There were mostly white British donors and more females than males, and clonal diversity was possibly underestimated. Without day 14 samples, only post-peak T cell repertoires were studied. Breadth and depth of Spike-specific TCRs rose after two AZD1222 doses.

The CDR3 has 14 residues. V was pared by 2 bases and J by 1 base, with 9 bases between. Looked up from germline, CDR1 is SGHRS and CDR2 is YFSETQ. This TCR came from an adult in good health. This specimen was peripheral blood, taken on day 0 of MenACWY control vaccination. The chain joins TRBV5-1 to TRBJ1-1; D is possibly TRBD1 (5 bases). The CDR3 coding sequence is TGCGCCAGCAGCTTTCAGGGACCGAACACTGAAGCTTTCTTT. This translates into CASSFQGPNTEAFF.